The next 20 T cell receptor beta chains were all read from a single sample in a study of cytomegalovirus exposure and HLA in healthy donors. The PCR was carried out with 60 Vbeta primers and 13 Jbeta primers. TCRdb's copy holds only in-frame clones and misses some; the assay was immunoSEQ multiplex PCR. The sample has roughly 140,000 clones; about 85% are singletons. Sequencing input: PBMCs. The receptor source for this set is a young woman in good health and CMV-seronegative.

This clone was counted a single time. This chain uses TRBV18 with TRBJ2-1; D is undetermined. Germline CDR1 and CDR2: KGHSH and LQKENI. CDR3 size: 14 residues. Trimming pared 6 bases from V and 10 bases from J, leaving 19 bases between. DNA of the CDR3: TGTGCCAGCTCCCCCGTGGCTAGGTCGCGGGAGCAGTTCTTC. It is translated as CASSPVARSREQFF. Variable domain in full (rest from reference TRBV18 and TRBJ2-1): NAGVMQNPRHLVRRRGQEARLRCSPMKGHSHVYWYRQLPEEGLKFMVYLQKENIIDESGMPKERFSAEFPKEGPSILRIQQVVRGDSAAYFCASSPVARSREQFFGPGTRLTVL.

This clone was observed a handful of times. The chain combines TRBV5-4 with TRBJ1-3; the match to TRBD1 covers 8 bases. Trimming cost V 1 base and J 0 bases; bases outside gene matches: 6. Germline V gives CDR1 SGHNT, CDR2 YYREEE (reference sequence). The CDR3 extends over 17 amino acids. CDR3: CASSLTGGARSGNTIYF. The DNA of the CDR3 is TGTGCCAGCAGCTTGACAGGGGGTGCCCGCTCTGGAAACACCATATATTTT.

The chain joins TRBV14 to TRBJ1-1, with D possibly matching TRBD1 (6 bases). Trimming left V 4 bases short and J 3 bases short, with 15 bases between. Germline loops: CDR1 SGHDN, CDR2 FVKESK. CDR3 length: 15 residues. The CDR3 DNA reads as TGTGCCAGCAGCCTCAATACAGGGCCCGACACTGAAGCTTTCTTT. Translation gives CASSLNTGPDTEAFF.

The chain has TRBV10-3 and TRBJ1-6, with D perhaps TRBD1 (6 bases). Germline CDR1 is ENHRY and CDR2 is SYGVKD. Trimming left V 0 bases short and J 6 bases short, with 9 bases between. The CDR3 covers 15 residues. CDR3 coding DNA: TGTGCCATCAGTGAGTCGCGCAGGGGTAATTCACCCCTCCACTTT. Protein: CAISESRRGNSPLHF.

Of note for this clone: This sample also contains other DNA sequences that code for the same CDR3. The chain has TRBV5-1 and TRBJ2-5, with D maybe TRBD1 (6 bases). This CDR3 region has 13 residues. Germline CDR1 SGHRS, CDR2 YFSETQ. Trimming removed 4 bases from V and 3 bases from J, with 10 bases in between. CDR3 in DNA: TGCGCCAGCAGCCCCTGGACAGAAGAGACCCAGTACTTC. Its translation: CASSPWTEETQYF.

The chain uses TRBV5-1 and TRBJ1-5; D is perhaps TRBD1 (6 bases). The CDR3 is 14 amino acids. With 0 bases removed from V and 7 bases from J, the gap between germline ends came to 11 bases. The germline CDR1 and CDR2 sequences are SGHRS and YFSETQ. The CDR3 DNA follows: TGCGCCAGCAGCTTGGTACCAGGGGCGCAGCCCCAGCATTTT. Translating it yields CASSLVPGAQPQHF.

The genes are TRBV7-2 and TRBJ1-5; TRBD1 agrees at 7 bases. J gave up 8 bases and V 5 bases, and 12 bases lay outside the gene matches. This CDR3 has 15 residues. Germline-derived CDR1 and CDR2 are SGHTA and FQGNSA. CDR3 nucleotides: TGTGCCAGCAGCGCTGCCGGGACAGTGTTAAAGCCCCAGCATTTT. The encoded protein is CASSAAGTVLKPQHF.

This clone was observed once. V is TRBV14 and J is TRBJ2-5, with 9 positions matching TRBD1. The V segment lost 2 bases and the J segment 5 bases; nucleotides outside the gene matches: 3. Germline CDR1 SGHDN, CDR2 FVKESK. The CDR3 has 14 residues. The DNA for the CDR3 is TGTGCCAGCAGCCAAACAGGGGGCAGGGAGACCCAGTACTTC. This encodes CASSQTGGRETQYF.

The V gene is TRBV7-2, the J gene TRBJ2-7, with TRBD1 identical over 10 bases. V trimming: 0 bases; J trimming: 10 bases; junction bases outside the gene matches: 9. The CDR3 is 15 amino acids. Germline assignment: CDR1 SGHTA and CDR2 FQGNSA. The CDR3 spells CASSLALGTGAGQYF. The CDR3 nucleotides read TGTGCCAGCAGCTTAGCGCTCGGGACAGGGGCTGGTCAGTACTTC.

This sequence joins TRBV19 and TRBJ2-1; 9 bases map to TRBD1. Losses at the gene ends were 6 bases for V and 6 bases for J; bases not matched to a gene: 12. The CDR3 has 16 amino acids. The germline CDR1 and CDR2 sequences are LNHDA and SQIVND (reference sequence). In DNA, the CDR3 is TGTGCCAGTAGCCCGGCCCCCGGGACAGGGTTCAATGAGCAGTTCTTC. Translating gives CASSPAPGTGFNEQFF.

The V and J genes are TRBV10-1 and TRBJ2-7; tentative D call: TRBD2 (5 bases). The germline gives CDR1 WNHNN, CDR2 SYGVQD (reference sequence). V lost 3 bases, J lost 2 bases, and 8 bases lay in between. CDR3 length equals 13 residues. CDR3 sequence (DNA): TGCGCCAGCAGTGAAGTGCGGGCCTACGAGCAGTACTTC. Translating it yields CASSEVRAYEQYF.

Concerning this clone itself: At one of its ends the junction is not consistent with the germline gene, which may arise from a read error. J is TRBJ2-5 and V is TRBV2; 8 bases line up with TRBD2. Germline CDR1 and CDR2: SNHLY and FYNNEI. The CDR3 contains 10 residues. The CDR3 region has the DNA TGTGCCAGCGGTGGGACTAGGACGAACTTC. Translated, it gives CASGGTRTNF.

The V call is TRBV10-3, the J call TRBJ2-5; 12 bases are shared with TRBD2. There are 15 residues in the CDR3. Unmatched junction bases numbered 3, after V lost 3 bases and J lost 4 bases. Germline values: CDR1 ENHRY, CDR2 SYGVKD. The CDR3 region has the DNA TGTGCCATCAGTGATCCGACTAGCGGGGGAGAGACCCAGTACTTC. Residues: CAISDPTSGGETQYF.

This clone was observed a single time. The chain couples TRBV2 to TRBJ1-1; 7 bases agree with TRBD1. Germline values: CDR1 SNHLY, CDR2 FYNNEI. The CDR3 has 15 amino acids. The J segment lost 1 base and the V segment lost 6 bases, leaving 8 bases of the junction unmatched. CDR3 residues: CASRREGAGNTEAFF. DNA for the CDR3: TGTGCCAGCAGGAGAGAGGGGGCAGGGAACACTGAAGCTTTCTTT.

V is TRBV29-1 and J is TRBJ2-1; 7 bases line up with TRBD2. Germline V gives CDR1 SQVTM, CDR2 ANQGSEA. This CDR3 contains 13 residues. J gave up 10 bases and V 6 bases, and 12 bases lay outside the gene matches. The CDR3 DNA is TGCAGCGTCCCACGGGGGGATCTGGACGAGCAGTTCTTC. It is translated as CSVPRGDLDEQFF.

J is TRBJ2-5 and V is TRBV7-3, with D maybe TRBD2 (5 bases). Per the germline V gene, CDR1 is SGHTA and CDR2 is FQGTGA. V was pared by 5 bases and J by 3 bases, with 10 bases between. This CDR3 is built from 13 residues. The CDR3 loop is CASSQTTKETQYF. The CDR3 DNA sequence: TGTGCCAGCAGCCAGACTACCAAAGAGACCCAGTACTTC.

This CDR3 reads CASSEGGTVAVYSNQPQHF. CDR3 sequence (DNA): TGTGCCAGCAGTGAAGGCGGGACAGTGGCGGTCTATAGCAATCAGCCCCAGCATTTT. The V call is TRBV6-1, the J call TRBJ1-5, with 7 bases lining up with TRBD1. Germline values: CDR1 MNHNS, CDR2 SASEGT. The CDR3 is 19 amino acids. The trim removed 1 base at V and 0 bases at J, leaving 12 bases unmatched.

V and J are TRBV28 and TRBJ1-2; D unresolved. Germline V CDR1 and CDR2: MDHEN, SYDVKM. The CDR3 is 12 amino acids. Trimming shortened V by 2 bases and J by 6 bases, and 7 bases separated the two germline ends. The CDR3: CASSLRVDGYTF. The CDR3 region has the DNA TGTGCCAGCAGTTTAAGAGTTGATGGCTACACCTTC.

DNA for the CDR3: TGTGCCAGCAGCCCAGCCTCGACAGTGAGCTACACCTTC. Residues: CASSPASTVSYTF. The J gene is TRBJ1-2, the V gene TRBV27; D might be TRBD1 (5 bases). CDR1 MNHEY and CDR2 SMNVEV come from the germline V gene (reference sequence). Trimming cost V 6 bases and J 9 bases, with 17 bases left between them. The CDR3 contains 13 residues.

This clone has just a few counts. DNA for the CDR3: TGCGCCAGCAGCCTTCGGACAGGGCCCAGCGAGCAGTACTTC. It specifies CASSLRTGPSEQYF. The chain recombines TRBV4-1 with TRBJ2-7; 8 bases line up with TRBD1. V was clipped by 4 bases and J by 6 bases; unmatched bases: 8. CDR1 MGHRA and CDR2 YSYEKL come from the germline V gene. The CDR3 is 14 amino acids.